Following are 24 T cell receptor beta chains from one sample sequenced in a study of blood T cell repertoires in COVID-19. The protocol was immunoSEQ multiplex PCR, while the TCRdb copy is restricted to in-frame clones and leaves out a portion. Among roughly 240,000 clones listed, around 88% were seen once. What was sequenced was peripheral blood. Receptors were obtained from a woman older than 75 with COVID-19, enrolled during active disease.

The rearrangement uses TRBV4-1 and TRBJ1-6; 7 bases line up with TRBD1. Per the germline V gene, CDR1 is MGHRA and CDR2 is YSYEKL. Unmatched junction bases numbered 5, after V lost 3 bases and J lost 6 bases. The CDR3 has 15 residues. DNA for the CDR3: TGCGCCAGCAGCCACCCGGGACAGCTTAATTCACCCCTCCACTTT. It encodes CASSHPGQLNSPLHF.

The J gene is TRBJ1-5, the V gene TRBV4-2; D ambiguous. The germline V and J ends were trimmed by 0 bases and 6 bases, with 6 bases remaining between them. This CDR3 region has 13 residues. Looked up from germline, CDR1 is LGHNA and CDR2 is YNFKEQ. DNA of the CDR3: TGTGCCAGCAGCCAAGACGAGGTTCAGCCCCAGCATTTT. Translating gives CASSQDEVQPQHF.

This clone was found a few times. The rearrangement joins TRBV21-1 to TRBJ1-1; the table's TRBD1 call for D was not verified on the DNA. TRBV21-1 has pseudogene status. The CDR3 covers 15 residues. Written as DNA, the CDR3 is TGTGCCAGCAGCAAATCCAGGGCAGGGGACACTGAAGCTTTCTTT. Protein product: CASSKSRAGDTEAFF.

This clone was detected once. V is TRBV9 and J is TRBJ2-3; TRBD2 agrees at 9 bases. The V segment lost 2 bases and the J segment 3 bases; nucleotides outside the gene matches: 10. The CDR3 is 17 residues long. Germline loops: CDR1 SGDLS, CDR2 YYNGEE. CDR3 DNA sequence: TGTGCCAGCAGCGTCTTAGCGGGGGTTTCCGCGACAGATACGCAGTATTTT. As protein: CASSVLAGVSATDTQYF.

CDR3: CASSRGQGDQPQHF. The CDR3, as DNA: TGTGCCAGCAGCCGAGGACAGGGGGATCAGCCCCAGCATTTT. The V and J genes are TRBV6-5 and TRBJ1-5, with 10 bases identical to TRBD1. The germline V gene encodes CDR1 MNHEY and CDR2 SVGAGI. This CDR3 has 14 amino acids. The V segment lost 6 bases and the J segment 5 bases; nucleotides outside the gene matches: 4.

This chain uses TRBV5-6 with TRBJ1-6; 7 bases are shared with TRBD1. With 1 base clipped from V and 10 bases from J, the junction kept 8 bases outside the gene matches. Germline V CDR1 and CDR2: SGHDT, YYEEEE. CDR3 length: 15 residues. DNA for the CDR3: TGTGCCAGCAGCTTGCGGGGACAGTTTCGCTCACCCCTCCACTTT. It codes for CASSLRGQFRSPLHF.

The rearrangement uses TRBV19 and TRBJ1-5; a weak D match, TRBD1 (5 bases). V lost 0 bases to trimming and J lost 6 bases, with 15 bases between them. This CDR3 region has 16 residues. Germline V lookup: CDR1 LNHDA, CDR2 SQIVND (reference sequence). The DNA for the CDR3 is TGTGCCAGTAGTATAGACCTAGGACACGTAATTCAGCCCCAGCATTTT. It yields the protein CASSIDLGHVIQPQHF.

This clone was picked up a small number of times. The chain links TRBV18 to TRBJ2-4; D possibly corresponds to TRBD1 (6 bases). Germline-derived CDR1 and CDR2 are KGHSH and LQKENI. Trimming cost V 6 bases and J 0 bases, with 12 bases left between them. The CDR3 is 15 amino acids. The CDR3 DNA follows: TGTGCCAGCTCCGCGACAGGATTAGCCAAAAACATTCAGTACTTC. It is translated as CASSATGLAKNIQYF.

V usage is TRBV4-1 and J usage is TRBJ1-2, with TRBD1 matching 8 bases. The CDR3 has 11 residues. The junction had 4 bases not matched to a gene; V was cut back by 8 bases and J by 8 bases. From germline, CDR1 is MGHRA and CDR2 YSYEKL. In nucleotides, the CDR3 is TGCGCCAGCTCAGGGGGCTGGGGCTACACCTTC. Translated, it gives CASSGGWGYTF.

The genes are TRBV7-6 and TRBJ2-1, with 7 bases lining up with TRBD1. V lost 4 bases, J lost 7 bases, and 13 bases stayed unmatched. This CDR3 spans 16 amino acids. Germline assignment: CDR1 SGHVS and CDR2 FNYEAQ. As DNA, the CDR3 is TGTGCCAGCAGCTCTGGACCCGGGACAGTGGTAAATGAGCAGTTCTTC. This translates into CASSSGPGTVVNEQFF.

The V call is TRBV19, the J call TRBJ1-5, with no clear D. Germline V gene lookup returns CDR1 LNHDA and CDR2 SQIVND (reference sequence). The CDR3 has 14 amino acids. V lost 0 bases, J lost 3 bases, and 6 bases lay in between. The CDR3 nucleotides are TGTGCCAGTAGTATAGAGGGCGTCAATCAGCCCCAGCATTTT. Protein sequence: CASSIEGVNQPQHF.

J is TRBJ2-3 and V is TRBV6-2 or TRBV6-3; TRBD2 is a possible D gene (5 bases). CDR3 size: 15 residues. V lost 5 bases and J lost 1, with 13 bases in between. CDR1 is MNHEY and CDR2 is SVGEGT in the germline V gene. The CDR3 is CASSASGYGTDTQYF. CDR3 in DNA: TGTGCCAGCAGTGCCAGCGGTTACGGCACAGATACGCAGTATTTT.

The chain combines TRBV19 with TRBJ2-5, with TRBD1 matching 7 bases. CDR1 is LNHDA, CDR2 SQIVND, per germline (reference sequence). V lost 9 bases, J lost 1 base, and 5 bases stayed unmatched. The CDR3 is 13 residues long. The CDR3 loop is CASGQALQETQYF. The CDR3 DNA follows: TGTGCCAGCGGACAGGCCCTCCAAGAGACCCAGTACTTC.

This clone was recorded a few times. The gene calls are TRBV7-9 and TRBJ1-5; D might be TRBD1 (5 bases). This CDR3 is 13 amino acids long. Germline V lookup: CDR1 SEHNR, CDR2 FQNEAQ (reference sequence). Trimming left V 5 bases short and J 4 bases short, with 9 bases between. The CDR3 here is CASSLQENQPQHF. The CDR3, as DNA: TGTGCCAGCAGCCTACAGGAAAATCAGCCCCAGCATTTT.

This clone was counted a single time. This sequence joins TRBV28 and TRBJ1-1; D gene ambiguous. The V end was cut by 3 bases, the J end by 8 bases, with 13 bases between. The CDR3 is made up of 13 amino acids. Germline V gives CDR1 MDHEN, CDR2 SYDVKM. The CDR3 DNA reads TGTGCCAGCAGTTTGTCCGGGTTAAAAGAAGCTTTCTTT. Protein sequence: CASSLSGLKEAFF.

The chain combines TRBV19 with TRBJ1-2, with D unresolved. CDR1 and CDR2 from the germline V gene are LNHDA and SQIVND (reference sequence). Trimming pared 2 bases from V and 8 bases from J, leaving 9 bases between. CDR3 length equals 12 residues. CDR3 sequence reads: CASSIREVGYTF. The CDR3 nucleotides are TGTGCCAGTAGTATAAGGGAGGTCGGCTACACCTTC.

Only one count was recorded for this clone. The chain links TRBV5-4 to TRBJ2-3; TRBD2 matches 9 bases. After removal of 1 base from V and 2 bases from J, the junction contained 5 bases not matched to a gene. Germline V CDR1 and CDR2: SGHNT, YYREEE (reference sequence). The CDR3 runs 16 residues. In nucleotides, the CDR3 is TGTGCCAGCAGCTTGAAGTTAGCGGGAGACACAGATACGCAGTATTTT. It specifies CASSLKLAGDTDTQYF.

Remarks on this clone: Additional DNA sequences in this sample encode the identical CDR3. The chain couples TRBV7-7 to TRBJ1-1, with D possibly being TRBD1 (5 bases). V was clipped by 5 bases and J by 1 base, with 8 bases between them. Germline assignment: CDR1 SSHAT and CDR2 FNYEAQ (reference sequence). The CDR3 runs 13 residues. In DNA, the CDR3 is TGTGCCAGCAGCCTTACAGGGAACACTGAAGCTTTCTTT. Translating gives CASSLTGNTEAFF.

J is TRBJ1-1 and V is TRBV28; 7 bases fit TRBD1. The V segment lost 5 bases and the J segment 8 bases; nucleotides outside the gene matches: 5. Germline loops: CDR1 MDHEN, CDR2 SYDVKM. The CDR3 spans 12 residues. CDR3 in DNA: TGTGCCAGCAGTCCGAGGACAGGCGAAGCTTTCTTT. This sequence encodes CASSPRTGEAFF.

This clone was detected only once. The CDR3 spells CATSSYRQGAGNQPQHF. CDR3 in DNA: TGTGCCACCAGCAGCTACAGACAGGGGGCCGGTAATCAGCCCCAGCATTTT. The V call is TRBV15, the J call TRBJ1-5; 10 bases line up with TRBD1. Losses at the gene ends were 3 bases for V and 4 bases for J; bases not matched to a gene: 9. The CDR3 is made up of 17 amino acids. Per the germline V gene, CDR1 is LNHNV and CDR2 is YYDKDF (reference sequence).

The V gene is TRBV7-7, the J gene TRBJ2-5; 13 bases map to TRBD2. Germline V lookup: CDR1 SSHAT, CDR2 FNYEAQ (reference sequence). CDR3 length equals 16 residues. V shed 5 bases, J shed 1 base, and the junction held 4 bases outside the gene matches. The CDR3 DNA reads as TGTGCCAGCAGCCTGGGGACTAGCGGGGCCCAAGAGACCCAGTACTTC. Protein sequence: CASSLGTSGAQETQYF.

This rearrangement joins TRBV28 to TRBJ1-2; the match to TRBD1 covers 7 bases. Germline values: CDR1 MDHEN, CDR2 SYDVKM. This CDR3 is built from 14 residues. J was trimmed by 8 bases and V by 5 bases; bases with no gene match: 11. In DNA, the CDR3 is TGTGCCAGCAGTCTCCGGGACAGCGCTATGGGCTACACCTTC. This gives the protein CASSLRDSAMGYTF.

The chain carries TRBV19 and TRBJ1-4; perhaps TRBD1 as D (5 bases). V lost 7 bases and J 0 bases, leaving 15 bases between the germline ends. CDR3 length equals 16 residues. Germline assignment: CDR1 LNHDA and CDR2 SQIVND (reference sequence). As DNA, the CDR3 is TGTGCCAGTACCCCGACAGCACACCCAACTAATGAAAAACTGTTTTTT. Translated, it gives CASTPTAHPTNEKLFF.

CDR3 protein: CASSLTEPGPQHF. In DNA, the CDR3 is TGTGCCAGCAGTTTGACGGAGCCGGGGCCCCAGCATTTT. V usage is TRBV6-5 and J usage is TRBJ1-5; D gene unclear. Germline V gives CDR1 MNHEY, CDR2 SVGAGI. V lost 4 bases, J lost 9 bases, and 13 bases lay in between. CDR3 length equals 13 residues.